The 20 T cell receptor beta chains reported below all come from one sample, sequenced in a study of blood T cell repertoires in COVID-19. Data came from immunoSEQ multiplex PCR; TCRdb stores just in-frame clones and leaves some out. Among a few hundred thousand clones listed, roughly 86% were seen once. Sequenced: peripheral blood. The receptors derive from a woman aged 25 to 39 with COVID-19, enrolled during active disease.

V and J are TRBV27 and TRBJ2-1, with 9 nucleotides matching TRBD2. The trim removed 5 bases at V and 4 bases at J, leaving 12 bases unmatched. CDR1 and CDR2 from the germline V gene are MNHEY and SMNVEV (reference sequence). The CDR3 has 17 amino acids. The CDR3 DNA is TGTGCCAGCAGTGCCTATGGTGCGGGGGGGCGGTACAATGAGCAGTTCTTC. This gives the protein CASSAYGAGGRYNEQFF.

V is TRBV18 and J is TRBJ1-5, with D unresolved. Germline CDR1 is KGHSH and CDR2 is LQKENI. CDR3 length: 11 amino acids. The V gene lost 5 bases and the J gene lost 11 bases, with 10 bases spanning the gap. The CDR3 DNA is TGTGCCAGCTCATCAGGCCGGACCCAGCATTTT. Its protein product is CASSSGRTQHF.

CDR3 DNA sequence: TGCGCCAGCAGCTTGGAGCAGGGGGCGGGCACTGAAGCTTTCTTT. This gives the protein CASSLEQGAGTEAFF. The genes are TRBV5-1 and TRBJ1-1, with 8 nucleotides matching TRBD1. Germline assignment: CDR1 SGHRS and CDR2 YFSETQ. V lost 0 bases and J lost 4; bases outside the gene matches: 5. The CDR3 contains 15 residues.

The chain combines TRBV28 with TRBJ1-4; no clear D gene. Germline CDR1 reads MDHEN; CDR2 reads SYDVKM. This CDR3 spans 15 amino acids. V was cut by 3 bases and J by 8 bases, with 16 bases left in between. CDR3 sequence reads: CASSFGGSWREKLFF. CDR3 nucleotides: TGTGCCAGCAGTTTTGGCGGATCTTGGCGGGAAAAACTGTTTTTT.

Worth noting for this clone: This sample also contains other DNA sequences that code for the same CDR3. The genes are TRBV29-1 and TRBJ2-7, with TRBD1 matching over 10 bases. This CDR3 spans 14 amino acids. The trim removed 6 bases at V and 2 bases at J, leaving 7 bases unmatched. Germline values: CDR1 SQVTM, CDR2 ANQGSEA. The CDR3, as DNA: TGCAGCGTAGAAACCGGGACAGGGGCCTACGAGCAGTACTTC. This sequence encodes CSVETGTGAYEQYF.

The gene calls are TRBV4-1 and TRBJ2-1; TRBD2 matches at 7 bases. The ends lost 1 base at V and 15 bases at J; junction bases unmatched: 6. This CDR3 contains 12 residues. Germline CDR1 is MGHRA and CDR2 is YSYEKL. CDR3 amino acids: CASSQAGGSRFF. CDR3 DNA sequence: TGCGCCAGCAGCCAAGCGGGGGGATCGCGGTTCTTC.

This sequence joins TRBV5-5 and TRBJ1-1; 9 positions agree with TRBD1. The germline CDR1 and CDR2 sequences are SGHKS and YYEKEE (reference sequence). J gave up 4 bases and V 3 bases, and 7 bases lay outside the gene matches. CDR3 length: 15 amino acids. The CDR3 reads CASSYIQGAPTEAFF. The DNA of the CDR3 is TGTGCCAGCAGCTACATACAGGGGGCGCCCACTGAAGCTTTCTTT.

The J gene is TRBJ2-3, the V gene TRBV2; 13 bases map to TRBD2. This CDR3 is built from 15 residues. Germline CDR1 reads SNHLY; CDR2 reads FYNNEI. Trimming cost V 6 bases and J 4 bases; bases outside gene matches: 4. The CDR3 here is CASRALAGGADTQYF. DNA of the CDR3: TGTGCCAGCAGGGCACTAGCGGGGGGGGCAGATACGCAGTATTTT. Combining the CDR3 with reference TRBV2 and TRBJ2-3 gives the whole variable domain EPEVTQTPSHQVTQMGQEVILRCVPISNHLYFYWYRQILGQKVEFLVSFYNNEISEKSEIFDDQFSVERPDGSNFTLKIRSTKLEDSAMYFCASRALAGGADTQYFGPGTRLTVL.

This clone was seen only a few times. V and J are TRBV27 and TRBJ2-5; D might be TRBD2 (6 bases). The CDR3 has 15 amino acids. Trimming pared 4 bases from V and 5 bases from J, leaving 17 bases between. CDR1 is MNHEY, CDR2 SMNVEV, per germline (reference sequence). The CDR3: CASSSRLRGKETQYF. The DNA of the CDR3 is TGTGCCAGCAGTTCCCGCCTTCGGGGGAAGGAGACCCAGTACTTC.

This clone was detected only a few times. CDR3 nucleotide sequence: TGTGCCAGCAGTTTATCAGGGGTAGGCTATGGCTACACCTTC. Translation: CASSLSGVGYGYTF. The chain carries TRBV27 and TRBJ1-2; tentative D call: TRBD1 (5 bases). There are 14 residues in the CDR3. V was shortened by 0 bases and J by 4 bases, with 9 bases between the two germline ends. The germline V gene encodes CDR1 MNHEY and CDR2 SMNVEV (reference sequence).

This clone ranks as medium-sized. The rearrangement uses TRBV6-1 and TRBJ1-1; D uncertain. Trimming left V 2 bases short and J 3 bases short, with 13 bases between. CDR3 length: 15 residues. The V gene's germline CDR1 is MNHNS and CDR2 SASEGT. The CDR3 spells CASSESSQWDTEAFF. The CDR3, as DNA: TGTGCCAGCAGTGAAAGTAGCCAATGGGACACTGAAGCTTTCTTT.

The chain joins TRBV15 to TRBJ2-1; 7 nucleotides agree with TRBD2. The length of the CDR3 is 14 residues. The germline CDR1 and CDR2 sequences are LNHNV and YYDKDF (reference sequence). V gave up 4 bases and J gave up 8 bases; unmatched junction bases: 8. CDR3 in amino acids: CATSTRTRRYEQFF. The CDR3 DNA reads TGTGCCACCAGCACAAGGACTAGGCGCTATGAGCAGTTCTTC.

This chain connects TRBV6-5 to TRBJ1-2; TRBD1 agrees at 9 bases. Germline CDR1 and CDR2: MNHEY and SVGAGI. The CDR3 covers 13 residues. V dropped 6 bases and J dropped 6; count of bases not matched to a gene: 5. In nucleotides, the CDR3 is TGTGCCAGCAGCGGACAGGGGCGGAATGGCTACACCTTC. It codes for CASSGQGRNGYTF.

The V call is TRBV20-1, the J call TRBJ1-5; D is perhaps TRBD1 (5 bases). The CDR3 runs 16 residues. The germline V and J ends were trimmed by 3 bases and 0 bases, with 15 bases remaining between them. Germline CDR1 is DFQATT and CDR2 is SNEGSKA (reference sequence). The CDR3 loop reads CSASGQGLPSNQPQHF. The CDR3 nucleotides read TGCAGTGCTAGTGGGCAGGGTCTCCCTAGCAATCAGCCCCAGCATTTT.

The genes are TRBV28 and TRBJ1-2; D possibly corresponds to TRBD1 (5 bases). The V end lost 6 bases, the J end lost 5 bases, and 16 bases lay between the germline ends. The germline V gene has CDR1 MDHEN and CDR2 SYDVKM. This CDR3 is built from 14 residues. The CDR3 DNA follows: TGTGCCAGCAGCCCCCTCCCGGGGGTTTATGGCTACACCTTC. This encodes CASSPLPGVYGYTF.

The chain carries TRBV2 and TRBJ2-3; D is perhaps TRBD2 (6 bases). From germline, CDR1 is SNHLY and CDR2 FYNNEI. The V gene lost 9 bases and the J gene lost 4 bases, with 17 bases spanning the gap. CDR3 length: 14 amino acids. In DNA form, the CDR3 reads TGTGCCAGTGATGGGACTGGAACCTCAGATACGCAGTATTTT. Its translation is CASDGTGTSDTQYF.

In its sample, this clone was seen a few times. The chain employs TRBV10-2 and TRBJ1-1, with D hard to call. Germline loops: CDR1 WSHSY, CDR2 SAAADI. The V end was cut by 0 bases, the J end by 0 bases, with 11 bases between. The CDR3 is made up of 16 amino acids. The CDR3 spells CASSESSRHLNTEAFF. The DNA of the CDR3 is TGCGCCAGCAGTGAGTCATCTCGACATTTGAACACTGAAGCTTTCTTT.

The chain couples TRBV7-7 to TRBJ2-5; TRBD2 matches 13 bases. The CDR3 totals 16 residues. V trimming: 3 bases; J trimming: 2 bases; junction bases outside the gene matches: 3. The germline V gene has CDR1 SSHAT and CDR2 FNYEAQ (reference sequence). CDR3 loop: CASSLSTSGGQETQYF. CDR3 nucleotide sequence: TGTGCCAGCAGCTTGTCGACTAGCGGGGGGCAAGAGACCCAGTACTTC.

The chain is built from TRBV3-1 (or the pseudogene TRBV3-2) and TRBJ1-2; 9 nucleotides align to TRBD1. This CDR3 is built from 12 residues. The junction had 2 bases not matched to a gene; V was cut back by 3 bases and J by 9 bases. Germline assignment: CDR1 LGHDT and CDR2 YNNKEL (reference sequence). The CDR3 here is CASSQGQGSYTF. In nucleotides, the CDR3 is TGTGCCAGCAGCCAGGGACAGGGCAGCTACACCTTC.

The gene calls are TRBV5-1 and TRBJ1-6; no firm D call. The CDR3 has 14 residues. V dropped 0 bases and J dropped 7 bases, with 8 bases sitting between them. Germline V gives CDR1 SGHRS, CDR2 YFSETQ. CDR3 sequence: CASSLGERNSPLHF. The CDR3 DNA reads as TGCGCCAGCAGCTTGGGGGAGAGAAATTCACCCCTCCACTTT.